This TCR beta chain stems from a study of T cells after yellow fever vaccination. Generation of TCR cDNA used 5'RACE template switching (which added a universal primer site and UMIs). Via MiXCR, TCRdb re-called the 5' RACE reads, giving one row per CDR3 protein. The table lists hundreds of thousands of distinct CDR3 sequences, roughly 13% of them singletons. V gave up 5 bases and J gave up 7 bases; unmatched junction bases: 10. The CDR3 is 15 residues long. The germline V gene encodes CDR1 SNHLY and CDR2 FYNNEI. A remark on this clonotype: What it binds is unknown.

Study results and caveats: Boosting was followed by the reappearance of most primary-vaccination clones (roughly 95% CD4, about 88% CD8). The secondary response was weaker but peaked faster, day 5 versus 15. Of the clonotypes, a small share occurred in both CD4 and CD8 compartments.

The material sequenced was PBMCs, taken on the day of the yellow fever booster vaccination. The source is a man aged 25 to 40 who received the YFV17D yellow fever vaccine. The chain carries TRBV2 and TRBJ2-1; 8 bases fit TRBD2. The CDR3 region is CASSLPGLGDNEQFF. CDR3 nucleotide sequence: TGTGCCAGCAGTCTCCCGGGACTAGGAGATAATGAGCAGTTCTTC. Variable domain in full (rest from reference TRBV2 and TRBJ2-1): EPEVTQTPSHQVTQMGQEVILRCVPISNHLYFYWYRQILGQKVEFLVSFYNNEISEKSEIFDDQFSVERPDGSNFTLKIRSTKLEDSAMYFCASSLPGLGDNEQFFGPGTRLTVL.